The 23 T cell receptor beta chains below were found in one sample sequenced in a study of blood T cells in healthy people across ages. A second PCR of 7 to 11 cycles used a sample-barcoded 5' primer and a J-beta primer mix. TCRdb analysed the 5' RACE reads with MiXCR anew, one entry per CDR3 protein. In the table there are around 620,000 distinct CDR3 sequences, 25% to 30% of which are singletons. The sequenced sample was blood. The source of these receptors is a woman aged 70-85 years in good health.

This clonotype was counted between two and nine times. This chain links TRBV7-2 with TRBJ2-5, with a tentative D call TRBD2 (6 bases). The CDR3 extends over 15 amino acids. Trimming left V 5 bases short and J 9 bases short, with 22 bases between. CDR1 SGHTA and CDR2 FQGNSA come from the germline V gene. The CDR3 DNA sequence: TGTGCCAGCAGCCCCAGCCGTAGCGGCCTGATGGCCCAGTACTTC. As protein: CASSPSRSGLMAQYF. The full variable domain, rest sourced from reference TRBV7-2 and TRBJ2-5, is GAGVSQSPSNKVTEKGKDVELRCDPISGHTALYWYRQSLGQGLEFLIYFQGNSAPDKSGLPSDRFSAERTGGSVSTLTIQRTQQEDSAVYLCASSPSRSGLMAQYFGPGTRLLVL.

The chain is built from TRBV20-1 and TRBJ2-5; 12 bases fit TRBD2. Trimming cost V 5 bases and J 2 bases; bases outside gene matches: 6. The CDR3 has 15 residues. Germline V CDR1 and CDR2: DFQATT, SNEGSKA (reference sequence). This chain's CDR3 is CSALRTSGVQETQYF. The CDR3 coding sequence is TGCAGTGCTCTCAGGACTAGCGGGGTTCAAGAGACCCAGTACTTC.

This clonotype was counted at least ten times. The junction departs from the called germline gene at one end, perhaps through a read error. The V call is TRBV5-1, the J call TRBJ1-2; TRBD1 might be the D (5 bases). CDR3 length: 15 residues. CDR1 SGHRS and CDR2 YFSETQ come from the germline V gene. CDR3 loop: CASSLAGQGGYGYTF. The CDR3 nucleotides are TGTGCCAGCAGCTTAGCGGGCCAGGGCGGGTATGGCTACACCTTC.

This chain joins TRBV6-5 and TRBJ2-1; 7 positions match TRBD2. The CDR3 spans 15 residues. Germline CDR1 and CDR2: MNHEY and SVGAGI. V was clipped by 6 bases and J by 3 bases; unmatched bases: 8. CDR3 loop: CASRRSAGSYNEQFF. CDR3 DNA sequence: TGTGCCAGCAGGCGATCAGCGGGGAGCTACAATGAGCAGTTCTTC.

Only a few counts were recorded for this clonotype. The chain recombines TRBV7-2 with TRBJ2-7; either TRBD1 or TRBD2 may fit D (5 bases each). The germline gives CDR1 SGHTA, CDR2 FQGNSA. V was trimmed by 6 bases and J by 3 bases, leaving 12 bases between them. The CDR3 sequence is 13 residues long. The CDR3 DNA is TGTGCCAGCAGGCCGGGGCAGCTCTACGAGCAGTACTTC. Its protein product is CASRPGQLYEQYF.

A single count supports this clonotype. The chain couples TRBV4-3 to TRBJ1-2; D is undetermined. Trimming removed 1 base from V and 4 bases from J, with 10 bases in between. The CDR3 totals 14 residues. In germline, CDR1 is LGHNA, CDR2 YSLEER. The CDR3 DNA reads TGCGCCAGCAGCCAAGCAAAGGTATTCTATGGCTACACCTTC. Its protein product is CASSQAKVFYGYTF.

CDR3 sequence: CASSQEGRRGETQYF. The CDR3 DNA follows: TGTGCCAGCAGCCAAGAGGGCAGGAGAGGGGAGACCCAGTACTTC. The J gene is TRBJ2-5, the V gene TRBV4-2, with a tentative D call TRBD2 (5 bases). Trimming removed 0 bases at V and 5 bases at J, with 13 bases between. The CDR3 sequence is 15 residues long. Germline CDR1 is LGHNA and CDR2 is YNFKEQ.

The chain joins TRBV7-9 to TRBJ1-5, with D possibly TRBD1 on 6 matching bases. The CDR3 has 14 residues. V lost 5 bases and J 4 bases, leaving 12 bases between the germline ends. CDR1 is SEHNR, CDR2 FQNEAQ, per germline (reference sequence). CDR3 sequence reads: CASSPTGLNQPQHF. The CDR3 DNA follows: TGTGCCAGCAGCCCAACAGGGTTGAATCAGCCCCAGCATTTT.

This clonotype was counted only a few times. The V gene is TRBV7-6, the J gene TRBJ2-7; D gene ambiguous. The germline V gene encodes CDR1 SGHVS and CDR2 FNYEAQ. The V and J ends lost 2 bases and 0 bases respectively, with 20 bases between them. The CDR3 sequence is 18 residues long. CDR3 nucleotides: TGTGCCAGCAGCTTATTGGTAGGTCAGGCCTACTTCTCCTACGAGCAGTACTTC. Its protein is CASSLLVGQAYFSYEQYF. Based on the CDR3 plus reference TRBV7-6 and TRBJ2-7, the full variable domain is GAGVSQSPRYKVTKRGQDVALRCDPISGHVSLYWYRQALGQGPEFLTYFNYEAQQDKSGLPNDRFSAERPEGSISTLTIQRTEQRDSAMYRCASSLLVGQAYFSYEQYFGPGTRLTVT.

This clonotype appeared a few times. The CDR3 reads CSASDSGVQQFF. CDR3 in DNA: TGCAGTGCTAGTGATAGCGGGGTTCAGCAGTTCTTC. V is TRBV20-1 and J is TRBJ2-1; TRBD2 aligns across 8 bases. The CDR3 has 12 amino acids. V gave up 3 bases and J gave up 11 bases; unmatched junction bases: 6. CDR1 and CDR2 (germline): DFQATT, SNEGSKA (reference sequence).

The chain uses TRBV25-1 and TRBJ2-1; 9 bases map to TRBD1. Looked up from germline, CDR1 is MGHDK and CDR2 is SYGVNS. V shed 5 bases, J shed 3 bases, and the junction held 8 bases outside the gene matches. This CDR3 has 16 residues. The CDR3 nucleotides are TGTGCCAGCAGTAGGAGCCGGGACAGGGACTACAATGAGCAGTTCTTC. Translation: CASSRSRDRDYNEQFF.

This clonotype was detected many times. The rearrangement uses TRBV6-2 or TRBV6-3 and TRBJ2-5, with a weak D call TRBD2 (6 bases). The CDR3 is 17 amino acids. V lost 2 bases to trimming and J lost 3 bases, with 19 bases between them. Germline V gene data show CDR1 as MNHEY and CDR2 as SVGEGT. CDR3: CASSYLPGGGSEETQYF. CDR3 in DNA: TGTGCCAGCAGTTACCTCCCCGGAGGAGGGTCGGAAGAGACCCAGTACTTC.

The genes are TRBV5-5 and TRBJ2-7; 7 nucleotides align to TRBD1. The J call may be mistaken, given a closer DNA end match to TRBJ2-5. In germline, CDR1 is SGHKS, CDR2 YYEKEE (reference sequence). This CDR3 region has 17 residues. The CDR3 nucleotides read TGTGCCAGCATGACAGGGTTGTCTCGGAGTCTGAAAGAGACCCAGTACTTC. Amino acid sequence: CASMTGLSRSLKETQYF.

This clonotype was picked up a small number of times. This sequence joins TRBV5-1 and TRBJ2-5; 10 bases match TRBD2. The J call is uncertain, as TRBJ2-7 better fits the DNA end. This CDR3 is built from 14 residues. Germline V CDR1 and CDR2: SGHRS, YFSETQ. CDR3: CASSIVAGGHEQYF. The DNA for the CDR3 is TGCGCCAGCAGCATTGTAGCGGGGGGTCACGAGCAGTACTTC.

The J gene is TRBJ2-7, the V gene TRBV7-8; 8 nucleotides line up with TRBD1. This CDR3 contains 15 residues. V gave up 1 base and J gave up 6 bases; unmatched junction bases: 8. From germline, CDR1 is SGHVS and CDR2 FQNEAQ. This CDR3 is CASSLVGDRRLEQYF. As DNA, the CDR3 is TGTGCCAGCAGCTTAGTCGGGGACAGGCGGCTCGAGCAGTACTTC.

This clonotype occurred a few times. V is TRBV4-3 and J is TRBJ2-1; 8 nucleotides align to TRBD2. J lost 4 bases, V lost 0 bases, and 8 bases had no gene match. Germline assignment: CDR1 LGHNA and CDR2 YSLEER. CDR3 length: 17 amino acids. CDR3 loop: CASSQDPGLDGYNEQFF. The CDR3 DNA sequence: TGCGCCAGCAGCCAAGATCCGGGACTAGATGGTTACAATGAGCAGTTCTTC.

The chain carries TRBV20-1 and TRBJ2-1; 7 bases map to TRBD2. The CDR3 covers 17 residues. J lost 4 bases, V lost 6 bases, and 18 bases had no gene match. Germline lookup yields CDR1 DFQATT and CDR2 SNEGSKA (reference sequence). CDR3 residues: CSALELPASGFYNEQFF. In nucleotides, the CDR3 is TGCAGTGCCCTAGAGCTCCCCGCTAGCGGATTTTACAATGAGCAGTTCTTC.

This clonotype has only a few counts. CDR3 amino acids: CASSQANRASGNTIYF. The DNA for the CDR3 is TGTGCCAGCAGCCAAGCTAACAGGGCCTCGGGAAACACCATATATTTT. The chain recombines TRBV4-2 with TRBJ1-3, with D perhaps matching TRBD1 (6 bases). The germline gives CDR1 LGHNA, CDR2 YNFKEQ. There are 16 residues in the CDR3. V shed 1 base and J shed 4 bases, with 14 bases lying between them.

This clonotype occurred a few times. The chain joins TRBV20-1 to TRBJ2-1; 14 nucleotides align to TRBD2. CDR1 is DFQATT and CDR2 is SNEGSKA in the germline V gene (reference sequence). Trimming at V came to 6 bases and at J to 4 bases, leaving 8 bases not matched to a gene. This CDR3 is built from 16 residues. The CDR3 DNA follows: TGCAGTGCCGGACTAGCGGGGGGCCGAGATTACAATGAGCAGTTCTTC. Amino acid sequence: CSAGLAGGRDYNEQFF.

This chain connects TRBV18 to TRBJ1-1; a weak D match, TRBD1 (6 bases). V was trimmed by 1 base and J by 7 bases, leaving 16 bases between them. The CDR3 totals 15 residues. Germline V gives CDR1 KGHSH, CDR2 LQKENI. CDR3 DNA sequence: TGTGCCAGCTCACCACAGCCGGGGGGCTACTATGAAGCTTTCTTT. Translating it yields CASSPQPGGYYEAFF.

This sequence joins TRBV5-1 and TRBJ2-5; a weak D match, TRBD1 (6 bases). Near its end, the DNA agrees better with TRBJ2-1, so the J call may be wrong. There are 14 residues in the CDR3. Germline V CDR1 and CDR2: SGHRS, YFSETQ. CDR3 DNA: TGCGCCAGCAGCTTGGAGGGGGTTGGAAATGAGCAGTTCTTC. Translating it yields CASSLEGVGNEQFF.

As DNA, the CDR3 is TGTGCCAGCAGTCGACAGGGGTCCTACAATGAGCAGTTCTTC. It codes for CASSRQGSYNEQFF. The chain employs TRBV7-2 and TRBJ2-1; 8 bases fit TRBD1. In germline, CDR1 is SGHTA, CDR2 FQGNSA. Trimming cost V 6 bases and J 1 base; bases outside gene matches: 2. The CDR3 consists of 14 residues.

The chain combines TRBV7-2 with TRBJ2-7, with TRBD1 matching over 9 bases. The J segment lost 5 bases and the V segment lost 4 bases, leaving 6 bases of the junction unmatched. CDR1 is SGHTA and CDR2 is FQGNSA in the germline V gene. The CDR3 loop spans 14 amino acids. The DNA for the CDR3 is TGTGCCAGCAGCTCGGGACAGGGATTGGACGAGCAGTACTTC. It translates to CASSSGQGLDEQYF.